The sequence of this TCR beta chain was determined in a study of T cell responses to AZD1222 COVID-19 vaccine. General study results and limits: Vaccine-related CD4 TCRs covered spike, predominating at 160-218 and 743-854. Repertoire collection took place solely once the T cell response had peaked. The donor cohort was predominantly white British with a female majority, and clonal diversity may have been underestimated. Nearly half of unique spike-specific TCRs reportedly avoided B.1.351 and B.1.1.7 mutated regions.

Regarding this clone: The antigen remains unidentified.

The J segment lost 1 base and the V segment lost 1 base, leaving 1 base of the junction unmatched. The CDR3 spans 16 residues. Germline V gene lookup returns CDR1 LGHDT and CDR2 YNNKEL (reference sequence). TCRdb keeps only in-frame clones here, not all; method: immunoSEQ multiplex PCR. Of approximately 80,000 clones in the sample, approximately 85% were seen once. Sequenced material: peripheral blood, taken 28 days after the second AZD1222 dose. The sequence derives from an adult who received the AZD1222 COVID-19 vaccine. The chain is built from TRBV3-1 (or the pseudogene TRBV3-2) and TRBJ2-2, with 9 bases fitting TRBD1. CDR3: CASSQGQGGNTGELFF. CDR3 DNA sequence: TGTGCCAGCAGCCAAGGACAGGGGGGGAACACCGGGGAGCTGTTTTTT.